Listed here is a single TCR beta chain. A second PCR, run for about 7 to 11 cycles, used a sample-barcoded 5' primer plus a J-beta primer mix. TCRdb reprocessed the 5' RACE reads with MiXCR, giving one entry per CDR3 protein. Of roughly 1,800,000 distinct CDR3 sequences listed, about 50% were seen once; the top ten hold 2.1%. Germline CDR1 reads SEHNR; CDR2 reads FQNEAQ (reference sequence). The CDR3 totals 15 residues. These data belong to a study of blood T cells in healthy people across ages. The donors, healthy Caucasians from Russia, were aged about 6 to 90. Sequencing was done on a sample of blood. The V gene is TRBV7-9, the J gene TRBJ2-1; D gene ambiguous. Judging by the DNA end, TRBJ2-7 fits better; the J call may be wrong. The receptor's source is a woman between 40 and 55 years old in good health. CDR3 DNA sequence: TGTGCCAGCAGCTTGACCGCGGTGTCCTACAATGAGCAGTACTTC. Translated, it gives CASSLTAVSYNEQYF.